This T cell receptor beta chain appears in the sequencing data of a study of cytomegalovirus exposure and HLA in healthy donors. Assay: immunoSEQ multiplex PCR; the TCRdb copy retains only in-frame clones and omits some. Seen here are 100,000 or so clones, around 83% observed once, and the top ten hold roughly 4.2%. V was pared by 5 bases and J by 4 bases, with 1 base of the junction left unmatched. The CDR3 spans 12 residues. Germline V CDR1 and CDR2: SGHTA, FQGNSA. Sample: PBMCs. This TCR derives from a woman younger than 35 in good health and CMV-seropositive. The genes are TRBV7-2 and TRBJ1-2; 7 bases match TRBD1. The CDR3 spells CASSRDSYGYTF. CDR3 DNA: TGTGCCAGCAGCCGGGACAGCTATGGCTACACCTTC.